Below, one T cell receptor (beta chain) is given with its context. The germline V gene has CDR1 SNHLY and CDR2 FYNNEI. V gave up 2 bases and J gave up 6 bases; unmatched junction bases: 6. There are 15 residues in the CDR3. TCRdb ran MiXCR on the PCR reads and lists one entry per CDR3 protein. The table has 8,800 or so distinct CDR3 sequences, about 32% seen once. This sample was included in a study of molecular identifiers for immune sequencing clone quantification. This TCR was recovered from a human donor in good health. Some libraries in this study had Jurkat cell RNA spiked in. Source material: naive CD8+ T cells from blood, with Jurkat cell RNA spiked in. Subset meaning: FACS-sorted CD8+CD4-CCR7+CD45RA+ naive T cells. This chain links TRBV2 with TRBJ2-1; 8 bases map to TRBD1. The CDR3 here is CASSELGQVINEQFF. CDR3 in DNA: TGTGCCAGCAGTGAACTGGGACAGGTGATCAATGAGCAGTTCTTC.